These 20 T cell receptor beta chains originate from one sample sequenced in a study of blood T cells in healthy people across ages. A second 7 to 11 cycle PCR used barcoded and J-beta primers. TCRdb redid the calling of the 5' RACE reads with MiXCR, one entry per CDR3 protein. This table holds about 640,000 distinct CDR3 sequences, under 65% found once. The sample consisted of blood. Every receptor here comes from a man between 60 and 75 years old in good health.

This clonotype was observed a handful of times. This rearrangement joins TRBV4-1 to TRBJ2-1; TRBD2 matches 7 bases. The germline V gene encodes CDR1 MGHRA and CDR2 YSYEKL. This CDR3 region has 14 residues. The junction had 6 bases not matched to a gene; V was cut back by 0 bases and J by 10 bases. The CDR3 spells CASSQDQRGREQFF. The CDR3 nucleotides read TGCGCCAGCAGCCAAGATCAGCGGGGCCGGGAGCAGTTCTTC.

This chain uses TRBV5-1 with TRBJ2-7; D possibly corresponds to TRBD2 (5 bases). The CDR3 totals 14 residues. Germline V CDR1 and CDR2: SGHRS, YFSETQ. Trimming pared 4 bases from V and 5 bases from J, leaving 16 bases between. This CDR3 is CASSARTGWDEQYF. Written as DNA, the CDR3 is TGCGCCAGCAGCGCACGGACGGGGTGGGACGAGCAGTACTTC.

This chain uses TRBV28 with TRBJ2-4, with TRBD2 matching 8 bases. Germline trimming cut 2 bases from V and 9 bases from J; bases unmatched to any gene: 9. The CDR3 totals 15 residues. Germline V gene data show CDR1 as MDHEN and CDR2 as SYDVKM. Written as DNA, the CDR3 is TGTGCCAGCAGTTTAGGGAGCCCCGGGAGGGTCATTCAGTACTTC. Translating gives CASSLGSPGRVIQYF.

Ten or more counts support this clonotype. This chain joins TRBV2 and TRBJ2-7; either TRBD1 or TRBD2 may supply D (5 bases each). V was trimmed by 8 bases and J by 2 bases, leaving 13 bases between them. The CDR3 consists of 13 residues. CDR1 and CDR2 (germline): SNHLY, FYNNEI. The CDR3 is CASVNGATYEQYF. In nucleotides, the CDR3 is TGTGCCAGCGTGAACGGGGCCACCTACGAGCAGTACTTC.

CDR3: CASSLGTGVGGTDTQYF. DNA for the CDR3: TGTGCCAGCAGCTTAGGGACAGGAGTCGGTGGCACAGATACGCAGTATTTT. This chain connects TRBV7-9 to TRBJ2-3; 7 bases fit TRBD1. Looked up from germline, CDR1 is SEHNR and CDR2 is FQNEAQ (reference sequence). V dropped 1 base and J dropped 1; count of bases not matched to a gene: 8. The CDR3 has 17 amino acids.

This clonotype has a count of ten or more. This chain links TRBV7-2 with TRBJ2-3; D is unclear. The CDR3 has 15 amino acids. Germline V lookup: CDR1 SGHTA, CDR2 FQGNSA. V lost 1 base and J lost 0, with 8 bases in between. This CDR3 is CASSLVATSTDTQYF. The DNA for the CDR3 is TGTGCCAGCAGCTTAGTGGCCACCAGCACAGATACGCAGTATTTT.

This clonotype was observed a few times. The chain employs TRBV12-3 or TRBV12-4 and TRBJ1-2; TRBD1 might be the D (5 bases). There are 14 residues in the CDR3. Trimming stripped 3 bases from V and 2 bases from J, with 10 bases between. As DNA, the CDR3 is TGTGCCAGCAGTTTTTCGCGGGGGAACTATGGCTACACCTTC. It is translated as CASSFSRGNYGYTF.

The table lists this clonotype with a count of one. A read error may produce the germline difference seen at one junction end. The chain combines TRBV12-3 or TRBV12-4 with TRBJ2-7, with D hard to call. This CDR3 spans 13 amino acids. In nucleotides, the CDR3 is TGTGCCAGTAGTTTAATCGGCCGCTACGAGCAGTACTTC. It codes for CASSLIGRYEQYF.

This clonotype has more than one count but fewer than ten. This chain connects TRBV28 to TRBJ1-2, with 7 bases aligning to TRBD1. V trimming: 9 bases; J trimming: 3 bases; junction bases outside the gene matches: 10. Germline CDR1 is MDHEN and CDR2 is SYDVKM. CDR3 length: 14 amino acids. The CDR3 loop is CASRPGTEHYGYTF. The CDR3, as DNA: TGTGCCAGTCGCCCTGGGACAGAGCACTATGGCTACACCTTC.

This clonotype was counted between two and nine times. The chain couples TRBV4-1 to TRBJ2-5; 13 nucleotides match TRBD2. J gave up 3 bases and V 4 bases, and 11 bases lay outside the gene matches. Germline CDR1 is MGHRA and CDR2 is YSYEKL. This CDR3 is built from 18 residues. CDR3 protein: CASSPHRTSGGPKETQYF. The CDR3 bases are TGCGCCAGCAGCCCCCACAGGACTAGCGGGGGACCAAAAGAGACCCAGTACTTC.

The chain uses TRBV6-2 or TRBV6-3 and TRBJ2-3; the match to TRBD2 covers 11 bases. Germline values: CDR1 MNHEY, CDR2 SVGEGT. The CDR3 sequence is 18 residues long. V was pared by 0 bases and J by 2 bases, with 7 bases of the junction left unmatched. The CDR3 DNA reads TGTGCCAGCAGTTACTCAACCCTACTAGCGGGGGACACAGATACGCAGTATTTT. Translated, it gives CASSYSTLLAGDTDTQYF.

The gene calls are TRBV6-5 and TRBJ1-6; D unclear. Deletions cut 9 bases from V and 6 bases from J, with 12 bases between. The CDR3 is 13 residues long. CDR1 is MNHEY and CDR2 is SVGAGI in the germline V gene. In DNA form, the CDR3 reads TGTGCCAGTACTAGGGTGTCTAATTCACCCCTCCACTTT. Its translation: CASTRVSNSPLHF.

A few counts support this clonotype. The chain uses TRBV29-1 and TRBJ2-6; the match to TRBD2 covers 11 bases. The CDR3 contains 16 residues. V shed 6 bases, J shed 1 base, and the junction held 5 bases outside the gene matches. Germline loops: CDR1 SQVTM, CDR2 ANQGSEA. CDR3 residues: CSVVLAGVSGANVLTF. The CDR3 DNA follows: TGCAGCGTGGTACTAGCGGGGGTTTCTGGGGCCAACGTCCTGACTTTC.

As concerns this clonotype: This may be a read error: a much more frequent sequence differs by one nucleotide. The CDR3 loop reads CASSFMNTEAFF. In DNA, the CDR3 is TGTGCCAGCAGTTTCATGAACACTGAAGCTTTCTTT. The chain carries TRBV6-6 and TRBJ1-1; D is ambiguous. CDR1 is MNHNY, CDR2 SVGAGI, per germline (reference sequence). V was pared by 4 bases and J by 0 bases, with 3 bases between. The CDR3 is 12 amino acids.

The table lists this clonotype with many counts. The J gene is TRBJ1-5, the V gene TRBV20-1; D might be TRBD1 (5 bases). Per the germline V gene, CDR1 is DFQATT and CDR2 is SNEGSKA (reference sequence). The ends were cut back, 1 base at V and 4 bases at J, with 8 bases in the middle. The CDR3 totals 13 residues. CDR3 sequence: CSARGDRNQPQHF. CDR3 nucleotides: TGCAGTGCTAGAGGGGACCGTAATCAGCCCCAGCATTTT.

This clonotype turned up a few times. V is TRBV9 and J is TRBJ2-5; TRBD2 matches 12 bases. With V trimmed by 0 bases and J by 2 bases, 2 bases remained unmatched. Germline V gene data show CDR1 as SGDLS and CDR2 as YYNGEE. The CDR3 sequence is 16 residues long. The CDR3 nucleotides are TGTGCCAGCAGCGTAGGGACTAGCGGGAATCAAGAGACCCAGTACTTC. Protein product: CASSVGTSGNQETQYF.

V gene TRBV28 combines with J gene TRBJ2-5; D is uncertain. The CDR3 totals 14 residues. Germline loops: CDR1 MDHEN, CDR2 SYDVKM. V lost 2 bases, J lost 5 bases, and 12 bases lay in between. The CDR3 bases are TGTGCCAGCAGTTTAAGGGTCCCGGAGGAGACCCAGTACTTC. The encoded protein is CASSLRVPEETQYF.

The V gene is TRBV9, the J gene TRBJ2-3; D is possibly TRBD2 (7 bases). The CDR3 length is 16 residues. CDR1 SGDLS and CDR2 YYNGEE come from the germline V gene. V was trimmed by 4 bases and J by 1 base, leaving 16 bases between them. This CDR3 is CASSPRRGGGTDTQYF. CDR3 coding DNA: TGTGCCAGCAGCCCAAGGAGGGGGGGCGGCACAGATACGCAGTATTTT.

For the CDR3, the DNA is TGTGCCATCAGTGGCGGGGGGCACTACGAGCAGTACTTC. Translation gives CAISGGGHYEQYF. V is TRBV10-3 and J is TRBJ2-7; 8 bases align to TRBD2. The CDR3 runs 13 residues. CDR1 and CDR2 from the germline V gene are ENHRY and SYGVKD. The J segment lost 3 bases and the V segment lost 4 bases, leaving 2 bases of the junction unmatched.

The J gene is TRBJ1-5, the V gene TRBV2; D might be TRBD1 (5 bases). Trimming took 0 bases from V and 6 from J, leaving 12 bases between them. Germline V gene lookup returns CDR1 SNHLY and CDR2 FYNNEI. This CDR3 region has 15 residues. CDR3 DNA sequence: TGTGCCAGCAGTGAAGCGCTTGGGGGAGGTCAGCCCCAGCATTTT. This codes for CASSEALGGGQPQHF.